Presented here are 11 T cell receptor beta chains from one specimen sequenced in a study of regulatory T cells. The study, taken as a whole, reports: In CD3G-deficient patients, conventional CD4+ T cells were enriched for hydrophobic CDR3 residues at positions 6 and 7.

Antigen specificity for these receptors is unknown. Amplification used 52 TRBV primers and 13 TRBJ primers. Only in-frame clones appear in the TCRdb table, and some are missing; sequencing was by immunoSEQ multiplex PCR. This sample has about 15,000 clones, with around 83% found just once. Material: conventional CD4+ T cells sorted from blood. These TCRs come from a person aged 30-39 years with CD3G deficiency.

The rearrangement uses TRBV11-2 and TRBJ1-1; D uncertain. Trimming took 0 bases from V and 4 from J, leaving 9 bases between them. Per germline, CDR1 SGHAT and CDR2 FQNNGV. The length of the CDR3 is 14 residues. The CDR3 loop is CASSLDGRATEAFF. For the CDR3, the DNA is TGTGCCAGCAGCTTAGATGGTCGGGCCACTGAAGCTTTCTTT.

The genes are TRBV28 and TRBJ2-1; the D gene is possibly TRBD2 (5 bases). CDR1 is MDHEN, CDR2 SYDVKM, per germline. CDR3 length: 12 amino acids. V was shortened by 5 bases and J by 14 bases, with 16 bases between the two germline ends. The CDR3 loop reads CASSNPGKKEFF. In DNA, the CDR3 is TGTGCCAGCAGTAATCCCGGGAAGAAGGAGTTCTTC.

This clone has only a few counts. The V and J genes are TRBV7-8 and TRBJ2-1; D call uncertain. CDR1 SGHVS and CDR2 FQNEAQ come from the germline V gene. V lost 3 bases to trimming and J lost 2 bases, with 11 bases between them. This CDR3 region has 15 residues. CDR3 nucleotides: TGTGCCAGCAGCTTTGAAGGGCATACCTACAATGAGCAGTTCTTC. It translates to CASSFEGHTYNEQFF.

This clone was observed a handful of times. The chain employs TRBV11-2 and TRBJ1-2; 7 nucleotides agree with TRBD1. Germline loops: CDR1 SGHAT, CDR2 FQNNGV. V was clipped by 5 bases and J by 6 bases; unmatched bases: 6. The CDR3 spans 13 residues. The CDR3 reads CASSEGTAHGYTF. The CDR3 coding sequence is TGTGCCAGCAGCGAGGGGACAGCGCATGGCTACACCTTC.

The chain joins TRBV5-1 to TRBJ2-3, with 7 bases identical to TRBD1. The CDR3 has 18 amino acids. CDR1 SGHRS and CDR2 YFSETQ come from the germline V gene. The V gene end was trimmed by 0 bases and the J gene end by 4 bases; junction bases not matched to a gene: 14. CDR3 DNA sequence: TGCGCCAGCAGCTTGGGCCTACGACAGGGACGTTACGCAGATACGCAGTATTTT. This sequence encodes CASSLGLRQGRYADTQYF.

This clone was picked up one time. V is TRBV6-1 and J is TRBJ1-5; no firm D call. CDR1 is MNHNS, CDR2 SASEGT, per germline. The CDR3 has 15 amino acids. V was cut by 3 bases and J by 7 bases, with 16 bases left in between. The CDR3 spells CASSDPRAARQPQHF. The CDR3 region has the DNA TGTGCCAGCAGTGATCCCCGAGCGGCCAGGCAGCCCCAGCATTTT.

The V call is TRBV4-1, the J call TRBJ1-2, with D tentatively TRBD1 (6 bases). This CDR3 is built from 16 residues. Germline assignment: CDR1 MGHRA and CDR2 YSYEKL. Trimming took 3 bases from V and 1 from J, leaving 15 bases between them. The DNA for the CDR3 is TGCGCCAGCAGCCAGAGTCCGGGGGCGCTTAACTATGGCTACACCTTC. The encoded protein is CASSQSPGALNYGYTF.

This chain links TRBV18 with TRBJ2-1, with D maybe TRBD2 (5 bases). Trimming took off 1 base at V and 4 bases at J, with 8 bases between the two ends. Looked up from germline, CDR1 is KGHSH and CDR2 is LQKENI. The CDR3 spans 14 residues. As DNA, the CDR3 is TGTGCCAGCTCACCACACCGGGATTACAATGAGCAGTTCTTC. As protein: CASSPHRDYNEQFF. The complete variable domain, with remaining parts taken from reference TRBV18 and TRBJ2-1, reads NAGVMQNPRHLVRRRGQEARLRCSPMKGHSHVYWYRQLPEEGLKFMVYLQKENIIDESGMPKERFSAEFPKEGPSILRIQQVVRGDSAAYFCASSPHRDYNEQFFGPGTRLTVL.

This chain connects TRBV19 to TRBJ1-1; D remains unclear. Germline loops: CDR1 LNHDA, CDR2 SQIVND (reference sequence). V was shortened by 4 bases and J by 1 base, with 16 bases between the two germline ends. CDR3 length: 16 amino acids. The CDR3 DNA is TGTGCCAGTAGTACTGCTGGAGGGCCGTCGAACACTGAAGCTTTCTTT. It specifies CASSTAGGPSNTEAFF. Full variable domain (remainder filled in from reference TRBV19 and TRBJ1-1): DGGITQSPKYLFRKEGQNVTLSCEQNLNHDAMYWYRQDPGQGLRLIYYSQIVNDFQKGDIAEGYSVSREKKESFPLTVTSAQKNPTAFYLCASSTAGGPSNTEAFFGQGTRLTVV.

On this clone itself: In the same sample, other DNA sequences code for this CDR3. The chain couples TRBV5-1 to TRBJ2-6; D ambiguous. This CDR3 is 14 amino acids long. V was shortened by 1 base and J by 4 bases, with 6 bases between the two germline ends. Germline V gene data show CDR1 as SGHRS and CDR2 as YFSETQ. In DNA form, the CDR3 reads TGCGCCAGCAGCTTGTTTCCCGGGGCCAACGTCCTGACTTTC. Encoded protein: CASSLFPGANVLTF. The whole variable domain, remainder taken from reference TRBV5-1 and TRBJ2-6, is KAGVTQTPRYLIKTRGQQVTLSCSPISGHRSVSWYQQTPGQGLQFLFEYFSETQRNKGNFPGRFSGRQFSNSRSEMNVSTLELGDSALYLCASSLFPGANVLTFGAGSRLTVL.

The J gene is TRBJ2-7, the V gene TRBV18; no clear D. Trimming shortened V by 4 bases and J by 3 bases, and 10 bases separated the two germline ends. This CDR3 has 13 amino acids. Germline lookup yields CDR1 KGHSH and CDR2 LQKENI. The CDR3, as DNA: TGTGCCAGCTCACTCCTCGCAAGCTACGAGCAGTACTTC. It encodes CASSLLASYEQYF.